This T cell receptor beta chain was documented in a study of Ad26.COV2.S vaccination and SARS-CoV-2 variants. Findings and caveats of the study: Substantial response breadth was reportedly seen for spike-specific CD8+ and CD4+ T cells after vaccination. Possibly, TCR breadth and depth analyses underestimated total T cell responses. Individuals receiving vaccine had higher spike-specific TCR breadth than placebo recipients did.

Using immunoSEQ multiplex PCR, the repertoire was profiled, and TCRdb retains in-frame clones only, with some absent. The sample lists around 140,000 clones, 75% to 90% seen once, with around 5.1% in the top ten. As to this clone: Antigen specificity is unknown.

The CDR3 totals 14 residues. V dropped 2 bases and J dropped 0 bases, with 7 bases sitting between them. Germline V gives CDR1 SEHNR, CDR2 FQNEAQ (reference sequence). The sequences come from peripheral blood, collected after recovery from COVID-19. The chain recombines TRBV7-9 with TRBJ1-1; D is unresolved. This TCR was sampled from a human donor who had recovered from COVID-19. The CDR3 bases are TGTGCCAGCAGCTTACACGAGCTGAACACTGAAGCTTTCTTT. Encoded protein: CASSLHELNTEAFF. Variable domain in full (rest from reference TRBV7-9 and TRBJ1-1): DTGVSQNPRHKITKRGQNVTFRCDPISEHNRLYWYRQTLGQGPEFLTYFQNEAQLEKSRLLSDRFSAERPKGSFSTLEIQRTEQGDSAMYLCASSLHELNTEAFFGQGTRLTVV.